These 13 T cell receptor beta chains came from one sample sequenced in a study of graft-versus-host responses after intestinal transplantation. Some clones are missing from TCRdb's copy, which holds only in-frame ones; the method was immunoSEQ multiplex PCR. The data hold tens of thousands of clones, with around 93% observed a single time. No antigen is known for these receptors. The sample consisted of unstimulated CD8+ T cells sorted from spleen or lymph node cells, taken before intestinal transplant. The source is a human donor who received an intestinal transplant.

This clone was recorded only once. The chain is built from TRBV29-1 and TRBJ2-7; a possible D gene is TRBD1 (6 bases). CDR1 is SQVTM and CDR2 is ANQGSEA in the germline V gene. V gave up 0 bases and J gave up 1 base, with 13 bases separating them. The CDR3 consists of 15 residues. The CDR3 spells CSVEDRGQGSYEQYF. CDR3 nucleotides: TGCAGCGTTGAAGATCGAGGGCAGGGGTCCTACGAGCAGTACTTC.

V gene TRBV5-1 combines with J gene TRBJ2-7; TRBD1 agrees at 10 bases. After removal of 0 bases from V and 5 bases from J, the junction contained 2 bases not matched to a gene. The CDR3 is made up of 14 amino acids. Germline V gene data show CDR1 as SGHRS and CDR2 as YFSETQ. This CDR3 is CASSLGQGADEQYF. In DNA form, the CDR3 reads TGCGCCAGCAGCTTGGGACAGGGGGCAGACGAGCAGTACTTC. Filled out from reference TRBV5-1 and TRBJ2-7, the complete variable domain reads KAGVTQTPRYLIKTRGQQVTLSCSPISGHRSVSWYQQTPGQGLQFLFEYFSETQRNKGNFPGRFSGRQFSNSRSEMNVSTLELGDSALYLCASSLGQGADEQYFGPGTRLTVT.

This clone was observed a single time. CDR3 amino acids: CASSFATGGGVNYGYTF. CDR3 sequence (DNA): TGCGCCAGCAGCTTCGCAACGGGAGGGGGCGTCAACTATGGCTACACCTTC. V is TRBV5-1 and J is TRBJ1-2; TRBD1 agrees at 7 bases. Germline V gene lookup returns CDR1 SGHRS and CDR2 YFSETQ. The ends lost 2 bases at V and 2 bases at J; junction bases unmatched: 12. The CDR3 length is 17 residues.

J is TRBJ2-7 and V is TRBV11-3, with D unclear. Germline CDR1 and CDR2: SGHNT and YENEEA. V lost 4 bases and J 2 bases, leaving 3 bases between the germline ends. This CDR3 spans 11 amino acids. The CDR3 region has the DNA TGTGCCAGCAGCTCAACCTACGAGCAGTACTTC. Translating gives CASSSTYEQYF.

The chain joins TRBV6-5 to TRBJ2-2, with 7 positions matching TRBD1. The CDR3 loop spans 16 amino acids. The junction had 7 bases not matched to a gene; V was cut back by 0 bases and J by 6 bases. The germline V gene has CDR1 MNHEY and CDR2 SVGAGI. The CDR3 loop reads CASSYSFDRAPGELFF. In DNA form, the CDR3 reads TGTGCCAGCAGTTACTCCTTCGACAGGGCCCCCGGGGAGCTGTTTTTT.

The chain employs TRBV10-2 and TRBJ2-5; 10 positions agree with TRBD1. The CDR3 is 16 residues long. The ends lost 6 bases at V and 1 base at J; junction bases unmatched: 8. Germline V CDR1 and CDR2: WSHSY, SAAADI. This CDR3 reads CASSPRDRGLQETQYF. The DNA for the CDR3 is TGCGCCAGCAGCCCCCGGGACAGGGGACTCCAAGAGACCCAGTACTTC.

The CDR3 is CASSESPGSPHSYEQYF. CDR3 nucleotide sequence: TGTGCCAGCAGTGAAAGCCCAGGGTCCCCTCACTCCTACGAGCAGTACTTC. The chain combines TRBV6-1 with TRBJ2-7; maybe TRBD1 (5 bases). Trimming stripped 2 bases from V and 0 bases from J, with 17 bases between. Germline V gene data show CDR1 as MNHNS and CDR2 as SASEGT. The CDR3 spans 17 residues.

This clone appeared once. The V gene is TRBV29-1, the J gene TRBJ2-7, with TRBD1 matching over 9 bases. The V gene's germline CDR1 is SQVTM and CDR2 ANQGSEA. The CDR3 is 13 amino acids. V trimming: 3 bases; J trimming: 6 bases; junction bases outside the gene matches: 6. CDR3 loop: CSVDPGQGVEQYF. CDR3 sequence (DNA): TGCAGCGTTGACCCGGGACAGGGAGTCGAGCAGTACTTC.

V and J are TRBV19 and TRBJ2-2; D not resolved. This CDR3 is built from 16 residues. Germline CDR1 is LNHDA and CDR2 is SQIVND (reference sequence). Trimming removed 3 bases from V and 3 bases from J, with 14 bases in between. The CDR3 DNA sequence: TGTGCCAGTAGTATCTACCCTCCCCCCGACACCGGGGAGCTGTTTTTT. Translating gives CASSIYPPPDTGELFF.

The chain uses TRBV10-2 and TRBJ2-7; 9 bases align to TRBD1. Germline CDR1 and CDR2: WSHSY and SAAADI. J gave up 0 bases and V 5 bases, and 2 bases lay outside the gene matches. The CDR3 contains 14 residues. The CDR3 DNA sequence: TGCGCCAGCAGTCAGACAGGGGGCTCCTACGAGCAGTACTTC. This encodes CASSQTGGSYEQYF.

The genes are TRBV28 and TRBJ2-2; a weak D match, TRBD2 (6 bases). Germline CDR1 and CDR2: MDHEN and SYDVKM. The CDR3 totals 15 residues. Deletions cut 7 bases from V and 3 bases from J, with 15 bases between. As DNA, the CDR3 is TGTGCCAGCACCCCGGCGGGGATGGACACCGGGGAGCTGTTTTTT. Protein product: CASTPAGMDTGELFF.

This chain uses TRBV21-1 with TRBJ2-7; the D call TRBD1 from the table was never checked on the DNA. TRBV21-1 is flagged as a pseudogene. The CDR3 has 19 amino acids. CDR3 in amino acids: CASSKAGTGMIVSSYEQYF. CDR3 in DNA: TGTGCCAGCAGCAAAGCAGGGACAGGGATGATAGTTAGCTCCTACGAGCAGTACTTC.

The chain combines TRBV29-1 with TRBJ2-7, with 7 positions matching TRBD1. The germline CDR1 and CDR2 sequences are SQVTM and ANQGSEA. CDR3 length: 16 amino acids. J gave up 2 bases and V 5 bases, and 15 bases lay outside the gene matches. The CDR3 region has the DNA TGCAGCGTTTCCCAATGGGGCCAGGGACAGACCTACGAGCAGTACTTC. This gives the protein CSVSQWGQGQTYEQYF.